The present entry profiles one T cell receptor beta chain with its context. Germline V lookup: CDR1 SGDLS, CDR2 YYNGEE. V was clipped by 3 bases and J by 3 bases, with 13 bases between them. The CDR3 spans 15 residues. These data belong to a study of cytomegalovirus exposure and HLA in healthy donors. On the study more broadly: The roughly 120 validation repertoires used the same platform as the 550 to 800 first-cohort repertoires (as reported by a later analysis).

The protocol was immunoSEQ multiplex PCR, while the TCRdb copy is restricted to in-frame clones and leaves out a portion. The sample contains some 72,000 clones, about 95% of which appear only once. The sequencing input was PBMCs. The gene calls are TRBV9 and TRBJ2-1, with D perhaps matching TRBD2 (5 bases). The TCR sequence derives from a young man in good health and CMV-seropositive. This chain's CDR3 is CASSELGDNYNEQFF. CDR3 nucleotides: TGTGCCAGCAGCGAACTAGGTGACAACTACAATGAGCAGTTCTTC.